The rows below give T cell receptor beta chains drawn from one sample of a study of cytomegalovirus exposure and HLA in healthy donors. Sequencing used immunoSEQ multiplex PCR; TCRdb keeps in-frame clones, though not all of them. The sample consists of 35,000 to 55,000 clones, roughly 93% of them appearing once. Sequencing used PBMCs. These receptors came from a woman between 18 and 30 years old in good health and CMV-seronegative. The CDR3 runs from the conserved cysteine through the conserved F or W. A D gene is named only where the DNA matches it firmly. Some rows have no size entry. The others give once, few or many, or a class for an expanded clone.

J gene: TRBJ1-1
V gene: TRBV28
D gene: -
clone size: -
CDR3 protein: CASRESGGAFF

J gene: TRBJ2-7
V gene: TRBV29-1
D gene: TRBD1
clone size: -
CDR3 protein: CSVESGQGYEQYF

J gene: TRBJ2-3
V gene: TRBV11-2
D gene: -
clone size: -
CDR3 protein: CASTPSQGVSTDTQYF

J gene: TRBJ2-7
V gene: TRBV5-1
D gene: TRBD1
clone size: -
CDR3 protein: CASRLRTGETYEQYF

J gene: TRBJ2-2
V gene: TRBV6-4
D gene: TRBD2
clone size: once
CDR3 protein: CASSARESGTGELFF

J gene: TRBJ2-1
V gene: TRBV18
D gene: -
clone size: -
CDR3 protein: CASSRTDNEQFF

J gene: TRBJ1-2
V gene: TRBV9
D gene: TRBD1
clone size: -
CDR3 protein: CASSLGQGSPEGYGYTF

J gene: TRBJ2-7
V gene: TRBV6-5
D gene: -
clone size: -
CDR3 protein: CASSYSQGLSYEQYF

J gene: TRBJ2-3
V gene: TRBV7-9
D gene: TRBD2
clone size: -
CDR3 protein: CASSLTGEGRGDTQYF

J gene: TRBJ1-2
V gene: TRBV28
D gene: -
clone size: -
CDR3 protein: CASSFGVGPYGYTF

J gene: TRBJ2-3
V gene: TRBV27
D gene: TRBD2
clone size: -
CDR3 protein: CASSFVGLAGGFGTDTQYF

J gene: TRBJ2-7
V gene: TRBV15
D gene: -
clone size: -
CDR3 protein: CATSRVGLGEQYF

J gene: TRBJ2-6
V gene: TRBV6-6
D gene: -
clone size: -
CDR3 protein: CASSTGSGANVLTF

J gene: TRBJ2-7
V gene: TRBV7-2
D gene: TRBD2
clone size: -
CDR3 protein: CASSLMLAGEEQYF

J gene: TRBJ1-3
V gene: TRBV15
D gene: -
clone size: -
CDR3 protein: CATSRASIQFSGNTIYF

J gene: TRBJ2-2
V gene: TRBV6-4
D gene: TRBD1
clone size: -
CDR3 protein: CASSDSPDRGTGELFF

J gene: TRBJ2-1
V gene: TRBV6-1
D gene: TRBD2
clone size: -
CDR3 protein: CASRETPLASGRDEQFF

J gene: TRBJ2-3
V gene: TRBV19
D gene: TRBD1
clone size: -
CDR3 protein: CASKPPGQGPDTQYF

J gene: TRBJ2-5
V gene: TRBV5-1
D gene: -
clone size: once
CDR3 protein: CASSFWQGRQETQYF

J gene: TRBJ1-5
V gene: TRBV4-1
D gene: TRBD1
clone size: -
CDR3 protein: CASSQDVGQGGQPQHF

J gene: TRBJ1-6
V gene: TRBV18
D gene: TRBD1
clone size: -
CDR3 protein: CASSLNRGPPLHF

J gene: TRBJ1-5
V gene: TRBV19
D gene: -
clone size: -
CDR3 protein: CASRTLTEENQPQHF

J gene: TRBJ2-2
V gene: TRBV9
D gene: -
clone size: -
CDR3 protein: CASSVGREYHTGELFF

J gene: TRBJ1-1
V gene: TRBV28
D gene: TRBD1
clone size: -
CDR3 protein: CASSLATGTGTFF

J gene: TRBJ2-1
V gene: TRBV9
D gene: -
clone size: -
CDR3 protein: CASSLRGGEQFF

J gene: TRBJ2-7
V gene: TRBV6-1
D gene: -
clone size: -
CDR3 protein: CASRVGATYEQYF

J gene: TRBJ2-1
V gene: TRBV5-1
D gene: -
clone size: -
CDR3 protein: CASSSANGSYRYNEQFF

J gene: TRBJ2-1
V gene: TRBV4-1
D gene: TRBD2
clone size: -
CDR3 protein: CASSQQLAGGPYSYNEQFF

J gene: TRBJ2-6
V gene: TRBV5-6
D gene: -
clone size: -
CDR3 protein: CASSFSSGANVLTF

J gene: TRBJ2-3
V gene: TRBV4-1
D gene: -
clone size: -
CDR3 protein: CASSQDRSFADTQYF

J gene: TRBJ2-1
V gene: TRBV5-1
D gene: TRBD2
clone size: -
CDR3 protein: CASSLGLAGLNEQFF

J gene: TRBJ2-3
V gene: TRBV28
D gene: TRBD2
clone size: -
CDR3 protein: CASSSWTSGSTDTQYF

J gene: TRBJ2-3
V gene: TRBV5-8
D gene: -
clone size: -
CDR3 protein: CASSPYGRQDTQYF

J gene: TRBJ2-7
V gene: TRBV19
D gene: -
clone size: -
CDR3 protein: CASSIPGSHEQYF

J gene: TRBJ1-4
V gene: TRBV5-1
D gene: TRBD1
clone size: -
CDR3 protein: CASSLDLDRVGEKLFF

J gene: TRBJ1-1
V gene: TRBV5-8
D gene: TRBD1
clone size: few
CDR3 protein: CASSTRGLVTEAFF

J gene: TRBJ2-2
V gene: TRBV6-5
D gene: -
clone size: -
CDR3 protein: CASSYSRAGAGELFF

J gene: TRBJ2-5
V gene: TRBV2
D gene: -
clone size: -
CDR3 protein: CASNTDQETQYF

J gene: TRBJ1-6
V gene: TRBV6-6
D gene: -
clone size: -
CDR3 protein: CASYDSNSPLHF

J gene: TRBJ2-7
V gene: TRBV6-5
D gene: TRBD1
clone size: -
CDR3 protein: CASSYSGQLPTYEQYF

J gene: TRBJ2-1
V gene: TRBV5-1
D gene: TRBD1
clone size: -
CDR3 protein: CASSTGQGDRNYNEQFF

J gene: TRBJ1-2
V gene: TRBV28
D gene: -
clone size: -
CDR3 protein: CASRPPGANYGYTF

J gene: TRBJ2-5
V gene: TRBV7-3
D gene: -
clone size: -
CDR3 protein: CASSRTKYETQYF

J gene: TRBJ2-3
V gene: TRBV5-1
D gene: -
clone size: -
CDR3 protein: CASSLGGGGIDTQYF

J gene: TRBJ1-2
V gene: TRBV7-9
D gene: -
clone size: -
CDR3 protein: CASSLDRVDGYTF

J gene: TRBJ1-2
V gene: TRBV7-9
D gene: TRBD1
clone size: -
CDR3 protein: CASSFDRGPNYGYTF

J gene: TRBJ2-1
V gene: TRBV5-1
D gene: TRBD2
clone size: few
CDR3 protein: CASSLGWREGVMNEQFF

J gene: TRBJ2-3
V gene: TRBV7-2
D gene: -
clone size: -
CDR3 protein: CASSFNSPPGEAQYF

J gene: TRBJ2-7
V gene: TRBV2
D gene: -
clone size: -
CDR3 protein: CASRVYRNSYEQYF

J gene: TRBJ2-3
V gene: TRBV19
D gene: TRBD2
clone size: -
CDR3 protein: CASSPGTGRGSTDTQYF